The 21 T cell receptor beta chains reported below all come from one sample, sequenced in a study of T cells in Graves' hyperthyroidism and ophthalmopathy (dated by TCRdb to the late 2010s). Library preparation was by multiplex PCR. The sequencing machine was an Illumina HiSeq 2000. Amplification of TCR beta CDR3 regions was carried out from RNA transcripts. The first round of RT-PCR for the TCR CDR3 was performed with the HTBI primer set and the Qiagen OneStep RT-PCR kit. The public reads were reprocessed in TCRdb via fastp at Q25 and MiXCR, keeping in-frame beta chains. Rows with one shared CDR3 protein collapse into an entry with the most common genes and DNA. The sample contains a few hundred thousand distinct CDR3 sequences, around 20% of them found a single time. Of the sample, less than 65% falls within the top ten clones. Sequencing was performed on blood. Receptors originate from a woman in her fifties or sixties with Graves' hyperthyroidism.

This clonotype was picked up many times. V and J are TRBV5-1 and TRBJ1-6, with a possible D match to TRBD1 (6 bases). The CDR3 has 15 amino acids. Germline V gene data show CDR1 as SGHRS and CDR2 as YFSETQ. V was pared by 0 bases and J by 9 bases, with 13 bases between. The CDR3 nucleotides read TGCGCCAGCAGCTTGGTATCCAGGGGCGGTTCACCCCTCCACTTT. Its translation: CASSLVSRGGSPLHF.

This clonotype was observed many times. The chain has TRBV20-1 and TRBJ2-1; 8 bases fit TRBD2. V shed 3 bases, J shed 0 bases, and the junction held 10 bases outside the gene matches. Germline CDR1 DFQATT, CDR2 SNEGSKA (reference sequence). The CDR3 consists of 17 residues. For the CDR3, the DNA is TGCAGTGCTAGGCCCGGGACTAGTGGGAGCTCCTACAATGAGCAGTTCTTC. As protein: CSARPGTSGSSYNEQFF.

In DNA form, the CDR3 reads TGTGCCAGCAGCTCGAGCGGCGGGAGGAATAGTGAGCAGTTCTTC. Its translation: CASSSSGGRNSEQFF. V gene TRBV7-9 combines with J gene TRBJ2-1; TRBD2 matches 8 bases. Germline V gene data show CDR1 as SEHNR and CDR2 as FQNEAQ (reference sequence). The CDR3 has 15 amino acids. J lost 9 bases, V lost 4 bases, and 11 bases had no gene match.

This clonotype was seen only a few times. The V call is TRBV19, the J call TRBJ2-2; D is unclear. Germline V gene sequence: CDR1 LNHDA, CDR2 SQIVND (reference sequence). The germline V and J ends were trimmed by 7 bases and 6 bases, with 6 bases remaining between them. The CDR3 contains 11 residues. CDR3: CASKVSGELFF. DNA of the CDR3: TGTGCCAGTAAGGTCTCCGGGGAGCTGTTTTTT.

The chain links TRBV12-3 or TRBV12-4 to TRBJ2-2, with D perhaps TRBD2 (5 bases). V shed 5 bases and J shed 0 bases, with 13 bases lying between them. The length of the CDR3 is 16 residues. Here the CDR3 reads CASSPGWRTNTGELFF. In nucleotides, the CDR3 is TGTGCCAGCAGTCCAGGATGGAGGACGAACACCGGGGAGCTGTTTTTT.

This clonotype was picked up a small number of times. This chain links TRBV7-9 with TRBJ1-2; 8 bases are a match to TRBD1. V lost 5 bases to trimming and J lost 7 bases; unmatched junction nucleotides: 15. Germline values: CDR1 SEHNR, CDR2 FQNEAQ (reference sequence). The CDR3 has 16 residues. For the CDR3, the DNA is TGTGCCAGCAGCGCCAACCAGGGGGCCAACGGTGGTGGCTACACCTTC. Protein sequence: CASSANQGANGGGYTF.

This chain links TRBV7-9 with TRBJ2-2; D gene uncertain. The CDR3 has 17 amino acids. The germline CDR1 and CDR2 sequences are SEHNR and FQNEAQ (reference sequence). The V end was cut by 2 bases, the J end by 0 bases, with 13 bases between. CDR3 coding DNA: TGTGCCAGCAGCTTACCGACCCGGCTCCCGAACACCGGGGAGCTGTTTTTT. Translated, it gives CASSLPTRLPNTGELFF. The variable domain in full, with the rest retrieved from reference TRBV7-9 and TRBJ2-2, is DTGVSQNPRHKITKRGQNVTFRCDPISEHNRLYWYRQTLGQGPEFLTYFQNEAQLEKSRLLSDRFSAERPKGSFSTLEIQRTEQGDSAMYLCASSLPTRLPNTGELFFGEGSRLTVL.

This clonotype occurred a few times. This chain joins TRBV4-2 and TRBJ2-7, with D possibly called TRBD1 or TRBD2 (5 bases each). The length of the CDR3 is 14 residues. From germline, CDR1 is LGHNA and CDR2 YNFKEQ. The V end lost 1 base, the J end lost 0 bases, and 7 bases lay between the germline ends. CDR3 bases: TGTGCCAGCAGCCAAGGGGACGGCTCCTACGAGCAGTACTTC. Its translation: CASSQGDGSYEQYF.

This clonotype showed up many times. This chain uses TRBV20-1 with TRBJ2-3; 10 nucleotides match TRBD2. The CDR3 length is 15 residues. CDR1 and CDR2 from the germline V gene are DFQATT and SNEGSKA (reference sequence). V trimming: 7 bases; J trimming: 4 bases; junction bases outside the gene matches: 11. The CDR3 DNA is TGCAGTGGGTCCGGGACTAGCGAGATCGCAGATACGCAGTATTTT. Translation: CSGSGTSEIADTQYF.

This rearrangement joins TRBV27 to TRBJ2-7; the match to TRBD2 covers 13 bases. This CDR3 comprises 15 residues. V gave up 6 bases and J gave up 4 bases; unmatched junction bases: 6. Germline assignment: CDR1 MNHEY and CDR2 SMNVEV (reference sequence). The CDR3 DNA reads as TGTGCCAGCAGAAAACCGGGACTAGCGGGATACGAGCAGTACTTC. Residues: CASRKPGLAGYEQYF.

This clonotype was observed a handful of times. V gene TRBV5-1 combines with J gene TRBJ1-2; 9 bases line up with TRBD1. The CDR3 has 15 residues. Germline assignment: CDR1 SGHRS and CDR2 YFSETQ. J lost 7 bases, V lost 1 base, and 8 bases had no gene match. The CDR3 sequence: CASSLSGQGGSGYTF. CDR3 DNA: TGCGCCAGCAGCTTGTCGGGACAGGGAGGATCTGGCTACACCTTC.

Only a few counts were recorded for this clonotype. This chain joins TRBV11-3 and TRBJ1-6; TRBD1 matches 8 bases. Looked up from germline, CDR1 is SGHNT and CDR2 is YENEEA. Germline trimming cut 1 base from V and 9 bases from J; bases unmatched to any gene: 5. The length of the CDR3 is 15 residues. CDR3 amino acids: CASSLGHDRGSPLHF. CDR3 coding DNA: TGTGCCAGCAGCTTAGGACATGACAGGGGTTCACCCCTCCACTTT.

This clonotype came up many times. V usage is TRBV11-2 and J usage is TRBJ2-1; weak D call: TRBD2 (6 bases). V lost 6 bases to trimming and J lost 4 bases, with 16 bases between them. The CDR3 loop spans 15 amino acids. Per germline, CDR1 SGHAT and CDR2 FQNNGV. The CDR3 DNA reads as TGTGCCAGCAGGTCTACTAGCATGGTTTACAATGAGCAGTTCTTC. Translating it yields CASRSTSMVYNEQFF.

This clonotype was counted many times. J is TRBJ2-7 and V is TRBV3-1; D could derive from TRBD1 or TRBD2 (5 bases each). This CDR3 contains 16 residues. V lost 1 base and J 3 bases, leaving 16 bases between the germline ends. The germline gives CDR1 LGHDT, CDR2 YNNKEL (reference sequence). The CDR3 loop reads CASSQGYRRVNYEQYF. CDR3 sequence (DNA): TGTGCCAGCAGCCAAGGATACAGGCGGGTAAACTACGAGCAGTACTTC.

V usage is TRBV28 and J usage is TRBJ2-5, with 9 bases that match TRBD1. Germline CDR1 is MDHEN and CDR2 is SYDVKM. The ends lost 5 bases at V and 3 bases at J; junction bases unmatched: 7. This CDR3 is 15 amino acids long. The CDR3 spells CASSQGQGDEETQYF. CDR3 nucleotides: TGTGCCAGCAGTCAGGGACAGGGTGATGAAGAGACCCAGTACTTC.

Many counts were recorded for this clonotype. The chain employs TRBV7-9 and TRBJ2-4; D remains ambiguous. V gave up 0 bases and J gave up 6 bases, with 6 bases separating them. CDR3 length: 13 amino acids. Germline CDR1 and CDR2: SEHNR and FQNEAQ (reference sequence). The CDR3 DNA reads as TGTGCCAGCAGCTTAGCGGCAGCAAACATTCAGTACTTC. Its protein product is CASSLAAANIQYF.

The chain employs TRBV19 and TRBJ1-3, with D perhaps matching TRBD1 (6 bases). V lost 10 bases and J 0 bases, leaving 13 bases between the germline ends. Germline V gene lookup returns CDR1 LNHDA and CDR2 SQIVND (reference sequence). The CDR3 extends over 14 amino acids. CDR3 in DNA: TGTGCCACCAAGACAGGCCCCTCTGGAAACACCATATATTTT. Encoded protein: CATKTGPSGNTIYF.

This clonotype was seen repeatedly, ten times or more. V is TRBV2 and J is TRBJ1-5; no clear D. The V and J ends lost 4 bases and 0 bases respectively, with 7 bases between them. Germline V gene lookup returns CDR1 SNHLY and CDR2 FYNNEI. This CDR3 region has 14 residues. CDR3 amino acids: CASSARNSNQPQHF. CDR3 in DNA: TGTGCCAGCAGTGCCCGTAATAGCAATCAGCCCCAGCATTTT. Filled out from reference TRBV2 and TRBJ1-5, the complete variable domain reads EPEVTQTPSHQVTQMGQEVILRCVPISNHLYFYWYRQILGQKVEFLVSFYNNEISEKSEIFDDQFSVERPDGSNFTLKIRSTKLEDSAMYFCASSARNSNQPQHFGDGTRLSIL.

This clonotype was seen at least ten times. The chain uses TRBV6-2 or TRBV6-3 and TRBJ1-3; TRBD1 might be the D (5 bases). Looked up from germline, CDR1 is MNHEY and CDR2 is SVGEGT. The CDR3 contains 16 residues. The V and J ends lost 5 bases and 0 bases respectively, with 14 bases between them. The DNA for the CDR3 is TGTGCCAGCAGTCAGTTCGGGACGAGCTCTGGAAACACCATATATTTT. Residues: CASSQFGTSSGNTIYF.

This clonotype was seen many times. The rearrangement links TRBV6-1 to TRBJ2-7; D is perhaps TRBD2 (5 bases). Germline assignment: CDR1 MNHNS and CDR2 SASEGT. V dropped 2 bases and J dropped 2 bases, with 13 bases sitting between them. CDR3 size: 15 residues. This CDR3 reads CASSEMREGPYEQYF. CDR3 DNA: TGTGCCAGCAGTGAAATGAGAGAGGGCCCCTACGAGCAGTACTTC.

This clonotype occurred many times. This sequence joins TRBV5-1 and TRBJ2-7; D gene uncertain. With 0 bases removed from V and 4 bases from J, the gap between germline ends came to 8 bases. CDR1 is SGHRS and CDR2 is YFSETQ in the germline V gene. The length of the CDR3 is 13 residues. CDR3 sequence reads: CASSLVAEYEQYF. The CDR3 nucleotides read TGCGCCAGCAGCTTGGTCGCCGAATACGAGCAGTACTTC.